This T cell receptor (beta chain) was observed in a study of T cells after yellow fever vaccination. 5'RACE template switching generated TCR cDNA, adding a universal primer site and UMIs. TCRdb reprocessed the 5' RACE reads via MiXCR and lists one record per CDR3 protein. The repertoire consists of more than 350,000 distinct CDR3 sequences, with under 14% occurring once and the leading ten covering less than 20%. The CDR3 length is 13 residues. V lost 6 bases and J lost 7; bases outside the gene matches: 6. Germline lookup yields CDR1 SNHLY and CDR2 FYNNEI. This clonotype showed up many times. The V call is TRBV2, the J call TRBJ1-5; 7 nucleotides line up with TRBD1. This specimen was PBMCs, taken on the day of the first yellow fever vaccination. This TCR was sampled from a man aged 18 to 29 who received the YFV17D yellow fever vaccine. The CDR3, as DNA: TGTGCCAGCAGATCGACAGGGAACCAGCCCCAGCATTTT. Its protein is CASRSTGNQPQHF.